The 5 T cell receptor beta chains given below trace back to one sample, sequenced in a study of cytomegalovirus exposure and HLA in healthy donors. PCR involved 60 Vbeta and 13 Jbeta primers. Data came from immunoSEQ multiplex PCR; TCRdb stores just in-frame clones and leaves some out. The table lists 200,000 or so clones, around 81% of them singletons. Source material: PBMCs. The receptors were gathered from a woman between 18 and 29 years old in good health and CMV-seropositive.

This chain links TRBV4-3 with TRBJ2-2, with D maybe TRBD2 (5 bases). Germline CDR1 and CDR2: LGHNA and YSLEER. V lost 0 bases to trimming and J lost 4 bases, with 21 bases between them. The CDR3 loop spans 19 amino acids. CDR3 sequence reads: CASSQDIGRTRSATGELFF. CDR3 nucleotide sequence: TGCGCCAGCAGCCAAGATATCGGCCGTACTAGGTCGGCCACCGGGGAGCTGTTTTTT.

For the CDR3, the DNA is TGTGCCAGCAGTCGGACACCGTGGCAAGAGACCCAGTACTTC. It encodes CASSRTPWQETQYF. J is TRBJ2-5 and V is TRBV5-6; D is possibly TRBD1 (5 bases). V lost 5 bases and J 2 bases, leaving 13 bases between the germline ends. Germline V gene lookup returns CDR1 SGHDT and CDR2 YYEEEE. This CDR3 comprises 14 residues.

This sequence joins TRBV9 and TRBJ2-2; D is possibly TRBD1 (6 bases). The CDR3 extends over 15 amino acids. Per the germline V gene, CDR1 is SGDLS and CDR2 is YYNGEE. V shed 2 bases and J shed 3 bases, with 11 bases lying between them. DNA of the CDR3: TGTGCCAGCAGCGTGGGGGCTCGATACACCGGGGAGCTGTTTTTT. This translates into CASSVGARYTGELFF.

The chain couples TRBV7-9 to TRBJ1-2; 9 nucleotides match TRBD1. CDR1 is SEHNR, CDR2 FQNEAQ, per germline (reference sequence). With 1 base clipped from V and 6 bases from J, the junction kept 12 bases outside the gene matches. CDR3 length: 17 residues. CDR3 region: CASSLGGYRGRWHGYTF. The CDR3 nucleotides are TGTGCCAGCAGCTTAGGGGGGTACAGGGGGCGGTGGCATGGCTACACCTTC.

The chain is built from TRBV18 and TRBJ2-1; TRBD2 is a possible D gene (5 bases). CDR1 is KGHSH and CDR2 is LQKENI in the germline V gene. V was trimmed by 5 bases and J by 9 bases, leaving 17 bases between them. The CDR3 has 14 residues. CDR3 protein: CASSFLDSLGEQFF. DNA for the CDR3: TGTGCCAGCTCATTTCTGGACTCGCTAGGTGAGCAGTTCTTC.